Described below is a single T cell receptor (beta chain) sequence and its context. This sample is drawn from a study of blood T cell repertoires in COVID-19. Overall study context: The United States, Italy and Spain were the sources of the acute and convalescent COVID-19 samples. T cells, B-cell-depleted T cells, or PBMCs supplied cDNA or gDNA.

Per the original data handling: Counts of nucleated cells, estimated from reference gene primer amplification, were obtained. The data were produced by immunoSEQ multiplex PCR, yet TCRdb's version contains in-frame clones alone and is incomplete. V, J and clone size were drawn from that table, and D and trimming were deduced from the DNA. The table lists around 230,000 clones, 80% to 90% of them singletons. Germline V gene lookup returns CDR1 SGHDT and CDR2 YYEEEE. The CDR3 is 17 residues long. The V gene lost 3 bases and the J gene lost 3 bases, with 21 bases spanning the gap. The receptor was derived from a man in his fifties or sixties with COVID-19, enrolled during active disease. The chain combines TRBV5-6 with TRBJ2-5; D is possibly TRBD2 (7 bases). Sequences were obtained from peripheral blood. CDR3 in DNA: TGTGCCAGCAGCTCGTGGGGGCCCGGGACTACCAAAGAGACCCAGTACTTC. It specifies CASSSWGPGTTKETQYF.